This TCR beta chain is drawn from a study of cytomegalovirus exposure and HLA in healthy donors. Overall study: An earlier analysis found fewer than 140 million unique TCR beta sequences from about 190 million T cells. General study findings and limits: Per a prior analysis, the majority of TCR beta V segments were productive roughly 90% or roughly 30% of the time. Presence/absence results assume similar sequencing depth per donor, which may not hold.

This CDR3 region has 15 residues. With 1 base removed from V and 5 bases from J, the gap between germline ends came to 13 bases. Germline V CDR1 and CDR2: MNHEY, SVGAGI. This clone was found a few times. What it recognizes is unknown. In the PCR, 60 Vbeta and 13 Jbeta primers were used. Original processing methods: Per a later analysis, the number of unique TCR beta chains was some 80 million, of which 8.5 million to 11 million were shared. Assay used: immunoSEQ multiplex PCR; TCRdb lists only in-frame clones, some missing. V and J calls and clone size are given by that table; D and trimming were obtained from the DNA. The data contain a few hundred thousand clones, roughly 90% of them singletons.

Material: PBMCs. The sequence was collected from a woman aged 18-29 years in good health and CMV-seronegative. V usage is TRBV6-5 and J usage is TRBJ2-3; D may be TRBD2 (6 bases). For the CDR3, the DNA is TGTGCCAGCAGTTACTTCGGGGACTCCGGAGATACGCAGTATTTT. Translation gives CASSYFGDSGDTQYF.